This TCR beta chain was observed in a study of blood T cell repertoires in COVID-19. CDR1 is SGHDT and CDR2 is YYEEEE in the germline V gene. This CDR3 contains 11 residues. The V and J ends lost 1 base and 6 bases respectively, with 5 bases between them. Measured with immunoSEQ multiplex PCR; TCRdb has only the in-frame clones, and not every one. The sample has about 39,000 clones; approximately 85% are singletons. The receptor comes from a man aged 55 to 70 with acute or convalescent COVID-19. The chain has TRBV5-6 and TRBJ2-7, with no clear D. The material sequenced was peripheral blood. The CDR3 region has the DNA TGTGCCAGCAGCTTGTCCGGCGAGCAGTACTTC. Encoded protein: CASSLSGEQYF.